The rows below give T cell receptor beta chains drawn from one sample of a study of cytomegalovirus exposure and HLA in healthy donors. Measured with immunoSEQ multiplex PCR; TCRdb has only the in-frame clones, and not every one. The sample contains approximately 200,000 clones, 70% to 85% of which appear only once. The sample comprised PBMCs. The receptors were gathered from a boy aged 2-9 years in good health and CMV-seronegative. Both conserved end residues are part of each CDR3. The order of the fields is CDR3 protein, CDR3 DNA, J gene, D gene, clone size, V gene. D genes are given only for firm matches. Not all rows give a size; the values are once, few, many and, for expanded clones, a class.

CASSRTEGNEQFF | TGTGCCAGCAGCAGAACAGAGGGCAATGAGCAGTTCTTC | TRBJ2-1 | . | few | TRBV5-6
CASSLEGWWGQSGNTIYF | TGTGCCAGCAGCTTAGAGGGTTGGTGGGGGCAGTCTGGAAACACCATATATTTT | TRBJ1-3 | . | . | TRBV7-9
CASSTPGGARGNTIYF | TGTGCCAGCAGTACCCCAGGGGGAGCGCGGGGAAACACCATATATTTT | TRBJ1-3 | TRBD1 | . | TRBV2
CAWSSFRTGLRRKGETQYF | TGTGCCTGGTCCTCGTTTAGGACAGGGTTAAGAAGAAAGGGAGAGACCCAGTACTTC | TRBJ2-5 | TRBD1 | . | TRBV30
CASSLGQYYEQYF | TGTGCCAGCAGCTTGGGACAGTACTACGAGCAGTACTTC | TRBJ2-7 | . | . | TRBV5-6
CASSGLGQGLNQPQHF | TGTGCCAGCAGTGGGTTGGGACAGGGACTCAATCAGCCCCAGCATTTT | TRBJ1-5 | TRBD1 | . | TRBV25-1
CASSMGGLNEKLFF | TGTGCCAGTAGTATGGGAGGTCTCAATGAAAAACTGTTTTTT | TRBJ1-4 | . | . | TRBV19
CASSRTGGNTEAFF | TGTGCCAGCAGTCGGACAGGCGGGAACACTGAAGCTTTCTTT | TRBJ1-1 | TRBD1 | . | TRBV7-2
CASSLPTSGGAGGTDTQYF | TGCGCCAGCAGCTTGCCGACTAGCGGGGGGGCGGGTGGCACAGATACGCAGTATTTT | TRBJ2-3 | TRBD2 | . | TRBV5-1
CAISESLAGNTGELFF | TGTGCCATCAGTGAGTCTCTAGCGGGGAACACCGGGGAGCTGTTTTTT | TRBJ2-2 | TRBD2 | . | TRBV10-3
CASSTGSQLYGYTF | TGTGCCAGCAGTACAGGGTCACAACTCTATGGCTACACCTTC | TRBJ1-2 | . | . | TRBV7-9
CAHQGYRGYTF | TGTGCCCACCAGGGGTATCGGGGCTACACCTTC | TRBJ1-2 | . | few | TRBV10-3
CASSFQVPDTQYF | TGTGCCAGCAGCTTCCAGGTTCCAGATACGCAGTATTTT | TRBJ2-3 | . | . | TRBV5-6
CATKGYEDTQYF | TGTGCCACCAAGGGGTATGAAGATACGCAGTATTTT | TRBJ2-3 | . | . | TRBV27
CASSRAQGGTEAFF | TGTGCCAGCAGCAGAGCACAGGGGGGCACTGAAGCTTTCTTT | TRBJ1-1 | TRBD1 | . | TRBV9
CASSQGQGNNYGYTF | TGTGCCAGCAGCCAGGGACAGGGGAATAACTATGGCTACACCTTC | TRBJ1-2 | TRBD1 | . | TRBV4-2
CASSPHGGEYSNQPQHF | TGTGCCAGCTCACCACACGGGGGTGAGTATAGCAATCAGCCCCAGCATTTT | TRBJ1-5 | . | . | TRBV18
CASSSGGAFSGANVLTF | TGTGCCAGCAGCAGCGGGGGCGCCTTCTCTGGGGCCAACGTCCTGACTTTC | TRBJ2-6 | TRBD2 | . | TRBV11-1
CASSLRQPYEQYF | TGTGCCAGCAGCTTACGACAGCCCTACGAGCAGTACTTC | TRBJ2-7 | . | . | TRBV7-2
CSVADRDRGTF | TGCAGCGTTGCCGACAGGGATCGCGGCACCTTC | TRBJ1-2 | TRBD1 | . | TRBV29-1
CASSFGRGQDEQYF | TGCGCCAGCAGCTTCGGCAGGGGACAGGACGAGCAGTACTTC | TRBJ2-7 | TRBD1 | . | TRBV5-1
CASSLGTGVNTEAFF | TGCGCCAGCAGCTTGGGAACAGGGGTGAACACTGAAGCTTTCTTT | TRBJ1-1 | TRBD1 | . | TRBV5-1
CASSTPGRDLQETQYF | TGTGCCAGCAGCACCCCTGGGAGGGACCTCCAAGAGACCCAGTACTTC | TRBJ2-5 | TRBD2 | . | TRBV7-9
CASALTGSEEKLFF | TGTGCTAGTGCCTTGACAGGGAGCGAGGAAAAACTGTTTTTT | TRBJ1-4 | TRBD1 | few | TRBV12-5